This T cell receptor beta chain is from a study of blood T cell repertoires in COVID-19. At the level of the study: There were acute and convalescent COVID-19 samples, and they came from the United States, Italy and Spain. The analysed material was cDNA or gDNA that came from T cells, B-cell-depleted T cells, or PBMCs.

This clone was detected only a few times. This CDR3 contains 14 residues. Germline lookup yields CDR1 SEHNR and CDR2 FQNEAQ (reference sequence). Trimming pared 2 bases from V and 4 bases from J, leaving 8 bases between. Original methodology: Using reference gene primer amplification, nucleated cell counts were estimated. The table came from immunoSEQ multiplex PCR; TCRdb's copy has only in-frame clones and leaves some out. The D gene and trimming were derived from the DNA, and the V and J assignments and clone size from that table. The table records 150,000 or so clones, 86% of them present only once.

Sequencing was carried out using peripheral blood. The receptor was isolated from a man aged 60-69 years with acute or convalescent COVID-19. The V gene is TRBV7-9, the J gene TRBJ2-2; D might be TRBD1 (5 bases). The CDR3 loop reads CASSLHQGTGELFF. DNA for the CDR3: TGTGCCAGCAGCTTACACCAGGGCACCGGGGAGCTGTTTTTT.